This TCR beta chain was identified in a study of T cells in Graves' hyperthyroidism and ophthalmopathy. Study context: Peripheral blood was secured at the point of initial diagnosis, before any treatment.

This clonotype came up a few times. Amplification yielded TCR beta CDR3 regions, with RNA transcripts as the source. Researchers ran a first-round RT-PCR on the TCR CDR3 using the HTBI primer set. TCRdb processed the multiplex PCR reads anew with MiXCR; each CDR3 protein has one entry. The sample records about 200,000 distinct CDR3 sequences, about 17% being singletons. Clinicians diagnosed patients from clinical symptoms, serum thyroxine and TRAb, thyroid ultrasound and orbital computed tomography. The germline gives CDR1 MNHEY, CDR2 SMNVEV (reference sequence). The V gene lost 7 bases and the J gene lost 4 bases, with 14 bases spanning the gap. The CDR3 runs to 14 residues.

This clonotype was sampled from a man aged 40-49 years with Graves' hyperthyroidism. The chain recombines TRBV27 with TRBJ2-1; D possibly corresponds to TRBD1 (6 bases). The specimen sequenced was blood. In nucleotides, the CDR3 is TGTGCCAGCAAAAGAGGACAGATTTACAATGAGCAGTTCTTC. Residues: CASKRGQIYNEQFF.